The following is a TCR beta chain sequence with its context. Its antigen is currently unknown. The sample originates from a study of cytomegalovirus exposure and HLA in healthy donors. General study points: Likely technical artifact: a cluster of highly shared sequence variants. Prior analysis indicated that the majority of TCR beta V segments exhibited productivity approximately 87% or approximately 30% of the time.

The PCR ran on 60 Vbeta and 13 Jbeta primers. Method: immunoSEQ multiplex PCR; TCRdb's copy keeps in-frame clones and lacks some. The sample table includes approximately 50,000 clones. Germline CDR1 reads LGHNA; CDR2 reads YSLEER. V lost 2 bases to trimming and J lost 6 bases; unmatched junction nucleotides: 2. The CDR3 consists of 16 residues. The sequence was collected from a male donor in good health and CMV-seropositive. The sample consisted of PBMCs. The chain has TRBV4-3 and TRBJ2-2; TRBD2 matches at 14 bases. The CDR3 is CASSQRTSGGSGELFF. CDR3 in DNA: TGCGCCAGCAGCCAAAGGACTAGCGGGGGGTCCGGGGAGCTGTTTTTT.